This T cell receptor beta chain was sequenced in a study of T cell repertoires in cytomegalovirus infection. Study details: CMV infection together with matching HLA type was indicated by public TCR beta signatures.

This clonotype occurred many times. Its specificity is unknown. The germline V gene has CDR1 SGHVS and CDR2 FQNEAQ. V was clipped by 3 bases and J by 3 bases, with 11 bases between them. The CDR3 is made up of 14 amino acids. Study-level points and caveats: The ex vivo response showed dominance by HLA-C-restricted CMV-specific TCR beta clonotypes. Cumulative public TCR beta family frequency identified CMV carriers with the relevant HLA.

Using its own MiXCR run on the reads, TCRdb lists one record per CDR3 protein. The data contain roughly 600,000 distinct CDR3 sequences, about 24% of them singletons. Sequencing was done on a sample of CD8+ T cells from PBMCs. The sequence was obtained from a human donor in good health (CMV status not recorded). Some clones in this sample may be carry-over from other donors' samples. The V and J genes are TRBV7-8 and TRBJ1-1; possibly TRBD1 for D (5 bases). In nucleotides, the CDR3 is TGTGCCAGCAGCTTGGGGGAGGTGGACACTGAAGCTTTCTTT. Encoded protein: CASSLGEVDTEAFF.